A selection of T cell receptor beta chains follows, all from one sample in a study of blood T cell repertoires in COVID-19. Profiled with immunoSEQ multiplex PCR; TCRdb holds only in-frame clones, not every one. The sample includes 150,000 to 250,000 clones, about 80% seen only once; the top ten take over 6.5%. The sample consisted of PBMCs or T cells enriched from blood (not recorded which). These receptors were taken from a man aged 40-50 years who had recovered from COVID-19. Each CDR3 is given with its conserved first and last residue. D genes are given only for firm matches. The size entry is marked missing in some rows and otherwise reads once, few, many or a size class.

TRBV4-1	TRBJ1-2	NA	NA	TGCGCCAGCAGCCAAGGGGCCAGGATTAACTATGGCTACACCTTC	CASSQGARINYGYTF
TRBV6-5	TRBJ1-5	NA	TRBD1	TGTGCCAGCAGTTACTCAGGACAGGGAAATCAGCCCCAGCATTTT	CASSYSGQGNQPQHF
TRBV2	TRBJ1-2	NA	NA	TGTGCCGGCACGGGGGAGGAGGGCTACACCTTC	CAGTGEEGYTF
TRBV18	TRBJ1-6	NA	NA	TGTGCCAGCTCACGAGAACAGAATTCACCCCTCCACTTT	CASSREQNSPLHF
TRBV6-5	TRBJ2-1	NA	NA	TGTGCCAGCAGTTCCTTTCATGAGCAGTTCTTC	CASSSFHEQFF
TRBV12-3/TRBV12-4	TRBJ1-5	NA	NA	TGTGCCAGCAGCCAAACAGTGAATCAGCCCCAGCATTTT	CASSQTVNQPQHF
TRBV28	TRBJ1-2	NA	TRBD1	TGTGCCAGCAGTTTCCGGGACAGGGAGAACTATGGCTACACCTTC	CASSFRDRENYGYTF
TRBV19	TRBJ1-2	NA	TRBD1	TGTGCCAGTAGTATAGCCTCACAGGGGACCTATGGCTACACCTTC	CASSIASQGTYGYTF
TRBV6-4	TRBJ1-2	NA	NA	TGTGCCAGCAGTGACTCGGGGGCTTATGGCTACACCTTC	CASSDSGAYGYTF
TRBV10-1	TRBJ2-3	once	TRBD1	TGCGCCAGCAGTGAGAGGACAGGGAACACAGATACGCAGTATTTT	CASSERTGNTDTQYF
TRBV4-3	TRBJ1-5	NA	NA	TGCGCCAGCAGCCAAGATTTGACAGGTTGGTTTGAGCCCCAGCATTTT	CASSQDLTGWFEPQHF
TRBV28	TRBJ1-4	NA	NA	TGTGCCAGCCGCGACGGGAGGGAAACTAATGAAAAACTGTTTTTT	CASRDGRETNEKLFF
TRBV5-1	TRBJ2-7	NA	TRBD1	TGCGCCAGCAGCCCGTGGACAGGCGCCTACGAGCAGTACTTC	CASSPWTGAYEQYF
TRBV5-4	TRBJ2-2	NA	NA	TGTGCCAGCAGCCAGGAGGGACGGGGCTTGGCCGGGGAGCTGTTTTTT	CASSQEGRGLAGELFF
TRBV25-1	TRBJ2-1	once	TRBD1	TGTGCCAGCAGGGGGGCCGTGACAGGGTACAATGAGCAGTTCTTC	CASRGAVTGYNEQFF
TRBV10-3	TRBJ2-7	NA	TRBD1	TGTGCCATCAGTTCACGGACAGGGGACGAGCAGTACTTC	CAISSRTGDEQYF
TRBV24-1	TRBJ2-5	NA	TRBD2	TGTGCCACCAGTGATGCACTAGCGGGTCAAGAGACCCAGTACTTC	CATSDALAGQETQYF
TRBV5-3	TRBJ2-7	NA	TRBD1	TGTGCCAGGCGGGACAGGCTATTTCTCAAGTACTTC	CARRDRLFLKYF
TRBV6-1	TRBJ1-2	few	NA	TGTGCCAGCAGTGAAGGAGGTAGCCATGGCTACACCTTC	CASSEGGSHGYTF
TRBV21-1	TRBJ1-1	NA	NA	TGTGCCAGCAGCAAAGTAGTACCACTTAACACTGAAGCTTTCTTT	CASSKVVPLNTEAFF
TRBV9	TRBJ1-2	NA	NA	TGTGCCAGCAGCGTAGGGCAGTTCTATGGCTACACCTTC	CASSVGQFYGYTF
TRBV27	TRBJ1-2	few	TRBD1	TGTGCCAGCAGTCTCGACAGGGATAACTATGGCTACACCTTC	CASSLDRDNYGYTF
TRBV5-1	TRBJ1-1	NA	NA	TGCGCCAGCAGCTTGGGACCGGGCACTGAAGCTTTCTTT	CASSLGPGTEAFF
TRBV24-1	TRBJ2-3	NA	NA	TGTGCCACCAGTGATTTTGTAGGGGGAGCCACAGATACGCAGTATTTT	CATSDFVGGATDTQYF
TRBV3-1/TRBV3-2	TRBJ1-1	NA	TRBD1	TGTGCCAGCAGCCCGCAGACAGGGGTGGACACTGAAGCTTTCTTT	CASSPQTGVDTEAFF
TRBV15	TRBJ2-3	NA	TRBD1	TGTGCCACCAGCAGCAGCCAGGGGGCCGGGGCAGATACGCAGTATTTT	CATSSSQGAGADTQYF
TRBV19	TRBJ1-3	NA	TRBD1	TGTGCCAGTAGAACCACAGGGGGCTCTGGAAACACCATATATTTT	CASRTTGGSGNTIYF
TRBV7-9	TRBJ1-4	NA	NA	TGTGCCAGCAGCCAACCGACAGCAACTAATGAAAAACTGTTTTTT	CASSQPTATNEKLFF
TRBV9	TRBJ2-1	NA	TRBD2	TGTGCCAGCAGCGTAGGGGGAGGGTCTTACAATGAGCAGTTCTTC	CASSVGGGSYNEQFF
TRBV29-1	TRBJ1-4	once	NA	TGCAGCGTTGCTCGGACCCGGGGTGAAAAACTGTTTTTT	CSVARTRGEKLFF
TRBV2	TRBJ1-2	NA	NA	TGTGCCAGCAGGAAACAATCTGGCTACACCTTC	CASRKQSGYTF
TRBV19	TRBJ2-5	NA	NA	TGTGCCAGTAGTATTAGCTGGCAAGAGACCCAGTACTTC	CASSISWQETQYF
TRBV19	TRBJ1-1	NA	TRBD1	TGTGCCAGTATCCCGGGACAGGGTGAAGCTTTCTTT	CASIPGQGEAFF
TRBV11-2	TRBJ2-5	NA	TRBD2	TGTGCCAGCAGCTTAGTCGGGGGGGGAACCCAAGAGACCCAGTACTTC	CASSLVGGGTQETQYF
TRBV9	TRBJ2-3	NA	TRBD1	TGTGCCAGCAGCTTACGGGACAGGGATACGCAGTATTTT	CASSLRDRDTQYF
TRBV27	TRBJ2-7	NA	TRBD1	TGTGCCAGCAGTTTTCAATGGGGACAGGGTTACGAGCAGTACTTC	CASSFQWGQGYEQYF
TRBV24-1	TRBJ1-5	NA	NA	TGTGCCACCAGTGATACTGGAGGGGCTGGCAATCAGCCCCAGCATTTT	CATSDTGGAGNQPQHF
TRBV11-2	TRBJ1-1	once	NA	TGTGCCAGCAGCTCTGCGGGGCGAGACACTGAAGCTTTCTTT	CASSSAGRDTEAFF
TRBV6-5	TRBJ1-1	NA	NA	TGTGCCAGCCACCCTCCGGGCGGGAGCACTGAAGCTTTCTTT	CASHPPGGSTEAFF
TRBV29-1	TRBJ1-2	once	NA	TGCAGCGTTGGAGCGGGGAGGAACTATGGCTACACCTTC	CSVGAGRNYGYTF
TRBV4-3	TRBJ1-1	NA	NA	TGCGCCAGCAGCCAAGATCCGCAGGGAATGATAGCTTTCTTT	CASSQDPQGMIAFF
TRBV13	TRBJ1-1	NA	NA	TGTGCCAGCAGCCTGAGACAGTCCTGGGACACTGAAGCTTTCTTT	CASSLRQSWDTEAFF
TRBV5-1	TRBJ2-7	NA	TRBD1	TGCGCCAGCAGCTCCTGGACAGGGAGGCCCTACGAGCAGTACTTC	CASSSWTGRPYEQYF
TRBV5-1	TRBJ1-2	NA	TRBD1	TGCGCCAGCAGCCAAGGACAGGGGGGGCATGGCTACACCTTC	CASSQGQGGHGYTF
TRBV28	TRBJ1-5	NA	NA	TGTGCCAGCAGCCCTTTTAGGGGATCAGCCAGCAATCAGCCCCAGCATTTT	CASSPFRGSASNQPQHF
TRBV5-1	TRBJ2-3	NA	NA	TGCGCCAGCAGCAGAACCCGGGACGGGGGATCGAATACGCAGTATTTT	CASSRTRDGGSNTQYF
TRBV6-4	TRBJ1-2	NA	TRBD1	TGTGCCAGCAGAGCAACCGGGACAGGGACGTATGGCTACACCTTC	CASRATGTGTYGYTF
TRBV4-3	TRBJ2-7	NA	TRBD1	TGCGCCAGCAGCCCCCCCTTGACAGGGCGTCCCTACGAGCAGTACTTC	CASSPPLTGRPYEQYF
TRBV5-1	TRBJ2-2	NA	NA	TGCGCCAGCAGCCCCGGGGCAGGGGCCTTTACCGGGGAGCTGTTTTTT	CASSPGAGAFTGELFF
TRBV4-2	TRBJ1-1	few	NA	TGTGCCAGCAGCCAATACACAGTGCTGAACACTGAAGCTTTCTTT	CASSQYTVLNTEAFF
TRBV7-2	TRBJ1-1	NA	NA	TGTGCCAGCAGCTTTCCCCCCCGGGGGGACACTGAAGCTTTCTTT	CASSFPPRGDTEAFF
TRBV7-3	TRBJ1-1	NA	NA	TGTGCCAGCAGTCAGGGACAAAACACTGAAGCTTTCTTT	CASSQGQNTEAFF
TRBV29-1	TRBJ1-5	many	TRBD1	TGCAGCGTTGGGGACAGCGCCTTTGGGCCCCAGCATTTT	CSVGDSAFGPQHF